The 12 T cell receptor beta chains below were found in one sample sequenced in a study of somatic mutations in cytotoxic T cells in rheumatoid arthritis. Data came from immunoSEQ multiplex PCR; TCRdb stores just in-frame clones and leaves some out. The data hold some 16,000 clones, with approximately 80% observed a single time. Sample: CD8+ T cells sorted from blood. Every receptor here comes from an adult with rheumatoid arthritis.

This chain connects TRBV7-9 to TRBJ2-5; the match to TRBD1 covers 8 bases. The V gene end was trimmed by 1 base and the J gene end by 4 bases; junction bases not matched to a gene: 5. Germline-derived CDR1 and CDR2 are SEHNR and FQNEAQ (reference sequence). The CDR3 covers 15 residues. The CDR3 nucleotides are TGTGCCAGCAGCTTAGATCAACAGGGGGGAGAGACCCAGTACTTC. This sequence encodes CASSLDQQGGETQYF.

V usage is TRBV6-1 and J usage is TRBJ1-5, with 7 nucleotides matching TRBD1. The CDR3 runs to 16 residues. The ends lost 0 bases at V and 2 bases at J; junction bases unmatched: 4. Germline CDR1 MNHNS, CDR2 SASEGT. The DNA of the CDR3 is TGTGCCAGCAGTGAAGCACAGGGGTCGGGCAATCAGCCCCAGCATTTT. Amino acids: CASSEAQGSGNQPQHF.

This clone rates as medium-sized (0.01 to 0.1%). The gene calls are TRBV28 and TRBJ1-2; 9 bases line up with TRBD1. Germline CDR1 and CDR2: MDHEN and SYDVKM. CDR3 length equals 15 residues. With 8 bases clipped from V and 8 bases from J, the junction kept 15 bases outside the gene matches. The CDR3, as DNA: TGTGCCAGCCACCCCGGCCTACAGGGGGCGAAGGGCTACACCTTC. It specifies CASHPGLQGAKGYTF.

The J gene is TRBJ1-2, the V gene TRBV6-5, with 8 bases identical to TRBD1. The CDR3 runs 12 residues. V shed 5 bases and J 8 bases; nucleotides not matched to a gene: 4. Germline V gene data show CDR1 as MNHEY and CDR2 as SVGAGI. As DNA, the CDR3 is TGTGCCAGCAGTGCCACAGGGGGAGGCTACACCTTC. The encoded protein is CASSATGGGYTF.

Written as DNA, the CDR3 is TGTGCCAGCAGCGCCACAGGGGGAGAGACCCAGTACTTC. Amino acid sequence: CASSATGGETQYF. The rearrangement joins TRBV11-2 to TRBJ2-5; 8 nucleotides agree with TRBD1. Germline V gene lookup returns CDR1 SGHAT and CDR2 FQNNGV. The length of the CDR3 is 13 residues. V was pared by 5 bases and J by 4 bases, with 3 bases of the junction left unmatched.

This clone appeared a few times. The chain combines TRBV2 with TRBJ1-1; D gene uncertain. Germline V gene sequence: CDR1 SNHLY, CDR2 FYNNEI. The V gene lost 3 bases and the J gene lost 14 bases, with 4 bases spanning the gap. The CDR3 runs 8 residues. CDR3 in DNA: TGTGCCAGCAGTGAGGGCTTCTTT. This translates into CASSEGFF.

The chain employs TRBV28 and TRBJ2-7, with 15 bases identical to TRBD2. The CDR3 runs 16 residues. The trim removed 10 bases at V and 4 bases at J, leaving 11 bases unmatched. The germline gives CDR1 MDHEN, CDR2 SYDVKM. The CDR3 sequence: CATETGLAGGPYEQYF. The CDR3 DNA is TGTGCCACCGAGACGGGACTAGCGGGGGGACCTTACGAGCAGTACTTC.

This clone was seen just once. The CDR3 here is CASSTPTGLGYNEQFF. CDR3 DNA sequence: TGCGCCAGCAGCACACCAACAGGGCTGGGCTACAATGAGCAGTTCTTC. The chain is built from TRBV5-1 and TRBJ2-1, with a possible D match to TRBD1 (6 bases). The ends were cut back, 4 bases at V and 3 bases at J, with 17 bases in the middle. The CDR3 is made up of 16 amino acids. The germline gives CDR1 SGHRS, CDR2 YFSETQ.

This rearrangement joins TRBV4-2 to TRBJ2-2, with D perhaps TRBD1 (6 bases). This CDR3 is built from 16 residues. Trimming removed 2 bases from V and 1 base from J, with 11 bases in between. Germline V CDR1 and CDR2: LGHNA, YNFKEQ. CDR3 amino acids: CASSQNGQLNTGELFF. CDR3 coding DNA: TGTGCCAGCAGCCAAAATGGACAGTTGAACACCGGGGAGCTGTTTTTT.

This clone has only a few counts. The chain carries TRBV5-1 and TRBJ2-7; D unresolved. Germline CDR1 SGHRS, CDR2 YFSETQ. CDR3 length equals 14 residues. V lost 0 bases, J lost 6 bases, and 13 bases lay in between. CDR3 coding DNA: TGCGCCAGCAGCTTGGGTATAGGGTTTAGCGAGCAGTACTTC. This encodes CASSLGIGFSEQYF. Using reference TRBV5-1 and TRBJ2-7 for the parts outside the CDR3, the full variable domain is KAGVTQTPRYLIKTRGQQVTLSCSPISGHRSVSWYQQTPGQGLQFLFEYFSETQRNKGNFPGRFSGRQFSNSRSEMNVSTLELGDSALYLCASSLGIGFSEQYFGPGTRLTVT.

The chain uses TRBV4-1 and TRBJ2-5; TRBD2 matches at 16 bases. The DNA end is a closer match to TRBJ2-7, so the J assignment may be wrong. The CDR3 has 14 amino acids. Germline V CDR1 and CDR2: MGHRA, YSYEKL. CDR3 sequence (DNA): TGCGCCAGCGGGACTAGCGGGGGGGCCTACGAGCAGTACTTC. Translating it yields CASGTSGGAYEQYF.

CDR3 sequence: CASSPTRPARVLNTDTQYF. As DNA, the CDR3 is TGTGCCAGCAGCCCAACGCGGCCAGCACGGGTTCTGAACACAGATACGCAGTATTTT. The chain links TRBV27 to TRBJ2-3; D gene uncertain. Germline CDR1 MNHEY, CDR2 SMNVEV (reference sequence). This CDR3 spans 19 amino acids. V was clipped by 6 bases and J by 2 bases, with 27 bases between them.